The 9 T cell receptor beta chains given below trace back to one sample, sequenced in a study of metastatic and nonmetastatic thyroid tumors. Thyroid surgery was preceded by no treatment in any patient. TCRdb recomputed clones from the PCR reads via MiXCR. The data contain thousands of clones, roughly 35% of them singletons. The specimen was adjacent normal tissue. These receptors all stem from a male donor with papillary thyroid cancer or a benign thyroid nodule (not recorded which). Some clones in this sample may be carry-over from other donors' samples.

This clone has more than one count but fewer than ten. The rearrangement links TRBV6-1 to TRBJ2-7; D gene unclear. Germline assignment: CDR1 MNHNS and CDR2 SASEGT. The CDR3 is 12 residues long. V lost 2 bases and J lost 4, with 6 bases in between. The CDR3, as DNA: TGTGCCAGCAGTGAATCGAAGTACGAGCAGTACTTC. This codes for CASSESKYEQYF.

The rearrangement uses TRBV20-1 and TRBJ1-2; TRBD1 might be the D (5 bases). CDR3 size: 12 residues. The germline V gene has CDR1 DFQATT and CDR2 SNEGSKA (reference sequence). V was cut by 3 bases and J by 3 bases, with 8 bases left in between. The CDR3 coding sequence is TGCAGTGCTAGGTTAGGGGACTATGGCTACACCTTC. Its translation is CSARLGDYGYTF.

This clone occurred a few times. This chain uses TRBV6-2 or TRBV6-3 with TRBJ1-5, with a weak D call TRBD1 (6 bases). Trimming removed 4 bases from V and 4 bases from J, with 20 bases in between. The germline gives CDR1 MNHEY, CDR2 SVGEGT. This CDR3 comprises 17 residues. CDR3: CASSSPGGGSGNQPQHF. Written as DNA, the CDR3 is TGTGCCAGCAGTTCTCCGGGGGGCGGGAGCGGTAATCAGCCCCAGCATTTT.

This chain uses TRBV4-1 with TRBJ2-7; 16 bases align to TRBD2. CDR3 length equals 18 residues. Germline V CDR1 and CDR2: MGHRA, YSYEKL. This chain's CDR3 is CGVVLAWGLAGGGYEQYF. The CDR3, as DNA: TGCGGCGTGGTACTAGCTTGGGGACTAGCGGGAGGGGGCTACGAGCAGTACTTC.

To note about this clone: The junction differs from germline at one of its ends, possibly a read error. This chain connects TRBV20-1 to TRBJ2-7; 8 bases align to TRBD2. The CDR3 loop spans 15 amino acids. Germline CDR1 DFQATT, CDR2 SNEGSKA (reference sequence). This chain's CDR3 is CSARWASGQTSEPYF. In DNA form, the CDR3 reads TGCAGTGCTAGGTGGGCTAGCGGGCAAACCTCCGAGCCGTACTTC.

A few counts support this clone. This sequence joins TRBV2 and TRBJ1-1; the match to TRBD1 covers 7 bases. Germline V gene lookup returns CDR1 SNHLY and CDR2 FYNNEI. This CDR3 region has 14 residues. Trimming cost V 7 bases and J 0 bases; bases outside gene matches: 5. The CDR3 is CASTWDSMNTEAFF. CDR3 nucleotide sequence: TGTGCCAGCACCTGGGACAGCATGAACACTGAAGCTTTCTTT. The entire variable domain, with the rest obtained from reference TRBV2 and TRBJ1-1, is as follows: EPEVTQTPSHQVTQMGQEVILRCVPISNHLYFYWYRQILGQKVEFLVSFYNNEISEKSEIFDDQFSVERPDGSNFTLKIRSTKLEDSAMYFCASTWDSMNTEAFFGQGTRLTVV.

The J gene is TRBJ2-3, the V gene TRBV30; D remains ambiguous. Germline CDR1 reads GTSNPN; CDR2 reads SVGIG (reference sequence). V was cut by 1 base and J by 2 bases, with 7 bases left in between. The CDR3 has 13 amino acids. The CDR3 DNA reads as TGTGCCTGGAGTGAAAGATACACAGATACGCAGTATTTT. This gives the protein CAWSERYTDTQYF.

V and J are TRBV11-2 and TRBJ2-1; 9 positions match TRBD2. Unmatched junction bases numbered 14, after V lost 3 bases and J lost 8 bases. The length of the CDR3 is 17 residues. Germline V CDR1 and CDR2: SGHAT, FQNNGV. CDR3 loop: CASSFVPSGALGDEQFF. CDR3 DNA sequence: TGTGCCAGCAGCTTCGTCCCTAGCGGGGCCCTAGGGGATGAGCAGTTCTTC.

This clone was seen a few times. This sequence joins TRBV6-1 and TRBJ2-7, with a weak D call TRBD1 (5 bases). In germline, CDR1 is MNHNS, CDR2 SASEGT. Trimming took off 2 bases at V and 13 bases at J, with 12 bases between the two ends. The CDR3 is made up of 11 amino acids. Here the CDR3 reads CASSEYQGSYF. In DNA form, the CDR3 reads TGTGCCAGCAGTGAATATCAGGGTAGCTACTTC.